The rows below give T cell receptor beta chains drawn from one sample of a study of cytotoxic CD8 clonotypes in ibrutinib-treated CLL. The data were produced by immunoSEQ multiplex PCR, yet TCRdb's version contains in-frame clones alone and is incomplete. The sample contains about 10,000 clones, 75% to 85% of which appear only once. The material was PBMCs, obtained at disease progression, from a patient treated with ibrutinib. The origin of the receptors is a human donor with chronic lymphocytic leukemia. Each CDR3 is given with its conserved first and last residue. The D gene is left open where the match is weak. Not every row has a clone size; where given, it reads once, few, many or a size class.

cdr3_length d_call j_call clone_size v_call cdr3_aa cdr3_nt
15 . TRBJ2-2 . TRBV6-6 CASSYREWNTGELFF TGTGCCAGCAGTTACAGGGAGTGGAACACCGGGGAGCTGTTTTTT
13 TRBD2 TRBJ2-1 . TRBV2 CASRGTSWNEQFF TGTGCCAGCAGGGGGACTAGCTGGAATGAGCAGTTCTTC
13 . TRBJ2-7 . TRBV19 CASSIDGKYEQYF TGTGCCAGTAGTATAGATGGGAAGTACGAGCAGTACTTC
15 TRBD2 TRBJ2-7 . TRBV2 CASSDRTSGIREQYF TGTGCCAGCAGTGATAGGACTAGCGGGATTCGAGAGCAGTACTTC
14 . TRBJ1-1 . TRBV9 CASSPRVGGTEAFF TGTGCCAGCAGCCCCCGTGTGGGCGGCACTGAAGCTTTCTTT
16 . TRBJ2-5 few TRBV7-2 CASSSMLGGVGETQYF TGTGCCAGCAGCTCAATGCTAGGAGGGGTGGGGGAGACCCAGTACTTC
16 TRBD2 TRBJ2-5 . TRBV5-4 CASSLTSGRASETQYF TGTGCCAGCAGCTTGACTAGCGGGAGGGCCTCAGAGACCCAGTACTTC
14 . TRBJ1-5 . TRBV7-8 CASSRTDSNQPQHF TGTGCCAGCAGCAGGACAGATAGCAATCAGCCCCAGCATTTT
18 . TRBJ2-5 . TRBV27 CASSSGVVLQTGVWTQYF TGTGCCAGCAGTTCCGGGGTGGTATTACAGACCGGGGTTTGGACCCAGTACTTC
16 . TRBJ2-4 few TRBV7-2 CASSPQRIGTKNIQYF TGTGCCAGCAGCCCCCAGAGGATTGGGACCAAAAACATTCAGTACTTC
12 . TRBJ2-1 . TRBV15 CATSPRGHEQFF TGTGCCACCAGCCCACGGGGCCATGAGCAGTTCTTC
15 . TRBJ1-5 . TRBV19 CASSIRGNTDQPQHF TGTGCCAGTAGTATAAGAGGGAACACTGATCAGCCCCAGCATTTT
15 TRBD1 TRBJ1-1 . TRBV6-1 CASSVAWTGSTEAFF TGTGCCAGCAGTGTCGCCTGGACAGGCAGCACTGAAGCTTTCTTT
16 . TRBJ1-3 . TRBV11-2 CASSLGRGDPGNTIYF TGTGCCAGCAGCTTGGGTCGGGGAGACCCTGGAAACACCATATATTTT
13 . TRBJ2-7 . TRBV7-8 CASSPTMGKTQYF TGTGCCAGCAGCCCTACGATGGGGAAGACGCAGTACTTC
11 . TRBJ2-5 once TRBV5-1 CASSLKETQYF TGCGCCAGCAGCTTAAAAGAGACCCAGTACTTC
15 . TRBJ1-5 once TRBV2 CASSEVGYSNQPQHF TGTGCCAGCAGTGAAGTTGGGTATAGCAATCAGCCCCAGCATTTT
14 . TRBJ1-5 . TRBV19 CASSFMGSNQPQHF TGTGCCAGTAGTTTCATGGGGAGCAATCAGCCCCAGCATTTT
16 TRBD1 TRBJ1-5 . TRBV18 CASSPPGQASNQPQHF TGTGCCAGCTCACCACCGGGACAGGCTAGCAATCAGCCCCAGCATTTT
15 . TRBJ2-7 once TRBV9 CASSVDLASSYEQYF TGTGCCAGCAGCGTTGACCTGGCGAGCTCCTACGAGCAGTACTTC
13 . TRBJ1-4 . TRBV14 CASSQNGYEKLFF TGTGCCAGCAGCCAAAACGGGTACGAAAAACTGTTTTTT
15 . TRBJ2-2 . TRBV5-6 CASSMDAGNTGELFF TGTGCCAGCAGCATGGATGCGGGTAACACCGGGGAGCTGTTTTTT
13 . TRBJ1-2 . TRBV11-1 CASSPNVGYGYTF TGTGCCAGCAGCCCAAACGTAGGGTATGGCTACACCTTC
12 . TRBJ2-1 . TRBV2 CASKDEGNEQFF TGTGCCAGCAAGGATGAGGGCAATGAGCAGTTCTTC
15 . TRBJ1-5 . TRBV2 CASSESRAVNQPQHF TGTGCCAGCAGTGAAAGCAGGGCCGTAAATCAGCCCCAGCATTTT
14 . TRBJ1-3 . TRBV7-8 CASSLTAAGNTIYF TGTGCCAGCAGCTTAACAGCAGCTGGAAACACCATATATTTT
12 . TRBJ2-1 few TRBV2 CASDKLYNEQFF TGTGCCAGCGATAAGCTATACAATGAGCAGTTCTTC
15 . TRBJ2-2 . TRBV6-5 CASSSFGGATGELFF TGTGCCAGCAGTTCTTTTGGGGGCGCGACCGGGGAGCTGTTTTTT
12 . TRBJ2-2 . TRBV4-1 CASRLFTGELFF TGCGCCAGCCGTCTATTCACCGGGGAGCTGTTTTTT
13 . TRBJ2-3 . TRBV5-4 CASSLASPDTQYF TGTGCCAGCAGCTTGGCCAGTCCAGATACGCAGTATTTT
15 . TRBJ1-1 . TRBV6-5 CASSPSYGTNTEAFF TGTGCCAGCAGCCCTAGTTATGGAACGAACACTGAAGCTTTCTTT
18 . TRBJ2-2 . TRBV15 CATSPPGQIVVNTGELFF TGTGCCACCAGTCCACCGGGACAAATCGTTGTGAACACCGGGGAGCTGTTTTTT
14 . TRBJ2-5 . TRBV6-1 CASAPTGPRETQYF TGTGCCAGCGCCCCCACGGGACCCCGAGAGACCCAGTACTTC
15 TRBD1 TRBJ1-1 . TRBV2 CASRPNRGGVTEAFF TGTGCCAGCAGGCCTAACAGGGGAGGGGTCACTGAAGCTTTCTTT
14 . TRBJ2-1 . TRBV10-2 CASRRGPSYNEQFF TGCGCCAGCCGCCGGGGGCCCTCCTACAATGAGCAGTTCTTC
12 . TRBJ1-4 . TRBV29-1 CSVLRSNEKLFF TGCAGCGTTCTACGGTCTAATGAAAAACTGTTTTTT
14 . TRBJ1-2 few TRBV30 CAWSVVDSYYGYTF TGTGCCTGGAGTGTAGTGGACAGCTACTATGGCTACACCTTC
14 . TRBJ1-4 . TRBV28 CASSPGPRGEKLFF TGTGCCAGCAGTCCGGGGCCGAGGGGTGAAAAACTGTTTTTT
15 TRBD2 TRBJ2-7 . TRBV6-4 CASENVAGGTYEQYF TGTGCCAGCGAGAACGTAGCGGGGGGAACCTACGAGCAGTACTTC
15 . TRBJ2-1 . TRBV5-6 CASSLAGPGRNEQFF TGTGCCAGCAGCTTGGCCGGCCCTGGGCGCAATGAGCAGTTCTTC
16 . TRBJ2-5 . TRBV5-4 CASSLAVGGPQETQYF TGTGCCAGCAGCTTGGCGGTGGGGGGGCCCCAAGAGACCCAGTACTTC
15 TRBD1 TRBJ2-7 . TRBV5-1 CASSSTGTGFYEQYF TGCGCCAGCAGCTCGACCGGGACAGGGTTCTACGAGCAGTACTTC
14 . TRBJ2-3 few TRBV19 CASSIDKGADTQYF TGTGCCAGTAGTATAGACAAAGGGGCAGATACGCAGTATTTT
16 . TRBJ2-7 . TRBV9 CASSPPPGAFSYEQYF TGTGCCAGCAGCCCTCCCCCCGGGGCCTTCTCCTACGAGCAGTACTTC